The 15 T cell receptor beta chains given below trace back to one sample, sequenced in a study of T-cell reconstitution after alpha-beta-depleted transplantation in children. Preparing the TCRbeta library involved the use of unique molecular identifiers. MiXCR, applied by TCRdb to the PCR reads, yields one record per CDR3 protein. Of 400,000 to 550,000 distinct CDR3 sequences in the sample, roughly a tenth are singletons; the top ten hold about 2%. Sequences were derived from PBMCs, sampled before TCRalphabeta/CD19-depleted stem cell transplant. The source is a child aged 2 to 10 with inherited bone marrow failure, due to receive a stem cell transplant.

By proportion, this clonotype is medium-sized. The CDR3 DNA sequence: TGCGCCAGCAGCCAAGTTTATAGAGATGAGCAGTTCTTC. Its protein product is CASSQVYRDEQFF. The chain uses TRBV4-3 and TRBJ2-1; no firm D call. Germline-derived CDR1 and CDR2 are LGHNA and YSLEER. V was pared by 1 base and J by 8 bases, with 9 bases between. The CDR3 is 13 amino acids.

This clonotype has at least ten counts. Mismatch with germline at one junction end may stem from a read error. This sequence joins TRBV4-3 and TRBJ2-1; 11 bases are shared with TRBD1. Germline V CDR1 and CDR2: LGHNA, YSLEER. This CDR3 has 15 residues. The CDR3 DNA sequence: TGTGCCAGCAGCCAGGACAGGGGGCCCTACAATGAGCAGTTCTTC. Its protein is CASSQDRGPYNEQFF.

This clonotype came up many times. The genes are TRBV5-1 and TRBJ2-7; TRBD1 agrees at 8 bases. The germline V gene has CDR1 SGHRS and CDR2 YFSETQ. The CDR3 is 17 residues long. Unmatched junction bases numbered 14, after V lost 4 bases and J lost 2 bases. The CDR3, as DNA: TGCGCCAGCAGCCCATTTTCCGACGGACAGGGACCCTACGAGCAGTACTTC. Protein: CASSPFSDGQGPYEQYF.

A single count supports this clonotype. Just one base apart from a much larger clone, this may be a read error. This chain joins TRBV27 and TRBJ1-1; 7 bases match TRBD1. V shed 3 bases and J 6 bases; nucleotides not matched to a gene: 10. Germline CDR1 is MNHEY and CDR2 is SMNVEV (reference sequence). CDR3 length: 15 amino acids. The CDR3 DNA sequence: TGTGCCAGCAGTTTGCACGGGACAGACAACGCTGAAGCTTTCTTT. Protein sequence: CASSLHGTDNAEAFF.

There are a few counts of this clonotype. This sequence joins TRBV12-3 or TRBV12-4 and TRBJ2-7; the match to TRBD1 covers 10 bases. The CDR3 sequence is 17 residues long. V lost 5 bases and J lost 3; bases outside the gene matches: 13. The chain's CDR3 is CASSPTGGKGLGYEQYF. The CDR3, as DNA: TGTGCCAGCAGTCCGACAGGGGGCAAGGGGTTGGGCTACGAGCAGTACTTC.

As concerns this clonotype: A much larger clone differs from this one at a single base, so this may be a read error. The V and J genes are TRBV29-1 and TRBJ1-1, with D tentatively TRBD1 (6 bases). Germline CDR1 SQVTM, CDR2 ANQGSEA. This CDR3 has 13 amino acids. Trimming took off 4 bases at V and 5 bases at J, with 14 bases between the two ends. For the CDR3, the DNA is TGCAGCGTTGGGGGACACTACTGTACTGAAGCTTTCTTT. It is translated as CSVGGHYCTEAFF.

This clonotype was picked up many times. This rearrangement joins TRBV7-2 to TRBJ2-7; TRBD2 matches 9 bases. This CDR3 contains 14 residues. In germline, CDR1 is SGHTA, CDR2 FQGNSA. Trimming took 4 bases from V and 6 from J; bases not matched to a gene: 7. The CDR3 nucleotides read TGTGCCAGCAGCTCAGGACTAGCGCAAAGCGAGCAGTACTTC. Amino acid sequence: CASSSGLAQSEQYF.

This clonotype was seen many times. CDR3 sequence: CASSQVDGNGNTGELFF. In nucleotides, the CDR3 is TGCGCCAGCAGCCAAGTGGACGGGAACGGAAACACCGGGGAGCTGTTTTTT. The chain combines TRBV4-3 with TRBJ2-2, with D possibly being TRBD2 (5 bases). Germline V gives CDR1 LGHNA, CDR2 YSLEER. The V end lost 1 base, the J end lost 2 bases, and 14 bases lay between the germline ends. CDR3 length: 17 residues.

This chain connects TRBV6-2 or TRBV6-3 to TRBJ2-7; 14 nucleotides match TRBD2. Germline assignment: CDR1 MNHEY and CDR2 SVGEGT. The J segment lost 4 bases and the V segment lost 6 bases, leaving 5 bases of the junction unmatched. This CDR3 has 15 residues. DNA for the CDR3: TGTGCCAGCAGCGGGGGACTAGCGGGAGCTTACGAGCAGTACTTC. It codes for CASSGGLAGAYEQYF.

This clonotype was counted between two and nine times. The chain couples TRBV5-1 to TRBJ2-7; perhaps D is TRBD1 or TRBD2 (5 bases each). Between the trimmed V and J ends, which lost 3 bases and 1 base, there was a span of 17 bases. CDR3 size: 16 residues. Germline V gene lookup returns CDR1 SGHRS and CDR2 YFSETQ. CDR3: CASSSLSGTRSYEQYF. CDR3 sequence (DNA): TGCGCCAGCAGCTCCCTCTCCGGGACCCGATCCTACGAGCAGTACTTC.

There are many counts of this clonotype. A junction end diverges from the germline sequence, so it may reflect a read error. This chain connects TRBV29-1 to TRBJ2-1; 16 bases agree with TRBD2. This CDR3 spans 12 amino acids. CDR1 and CDR2 from the germline V gene are SQVTM and ANQGSEA. The CDR3 reads CSVAGLAGGPVF. The CDR3 bases are TGCAGCGTTGCGGGACTAGCGGGAGGGCCGGTCTTC.

Many counts were recorded for this clonotype. CDR3 residues: CASSLDRGNYGYTF. CDR3 coding DNA: TGTGCCAGCAGTTTAGACAGGGGAAACTATGGCTACACCTTC. V gene TRBV27 combines with J gene TRBJ1-2; TRBD1 matches at 8 bases. This CDR3 is 14 amino acids long. Losses at the gene ends were 2 bases for V and 2 bases for J; bases not matched to a gene: 1. Germline V gene lookup returns CDR1 MNHEY and CDR2 SMNVEV (reference sequence).

This rearrangement joins TRBV5-1 to TRBJ2-1, with TRBD2 matching 11 bases. The length of the CDR3 is 19 residues. Trimming cost V 4 bases and J 1 base; bases outside gene matches: 13. Germline CDR1 SGHRS, CDR2 YFSETQ. The CDR3 here is CASSPTSGRTPASYNEQFF. DNA for the CDR3: TGCGCCAGCAGCCCTACTAGCGGGAGAACCCCGGCGTCCTACAATGAGCAGTTCTTC. The entire variable domain, with the rest obtained from reference TRBV5-1 and TRBJ2-1, is as follows: KAGVTQTPRYLIKTRGQQVTLSCSPISGHRSVSWYQQTPGQGLQFLFEYFSETQRNKGNFPGRFSGRQFSNSRSEMNVSTLELGDSALYLCASSPTSGRTPASYNEQFFGPGTRLTVL.

This clonotype has at least ten counts. The V and J genes are TRBV4-1 and TRBJ2-5, with D possibly matching TRBD2 (5 bases). This CDR3 has 17 residues. Germline values: CDR1 MGHRA, CDR2 YSYEKL. Trimming stripped 0 bases from V and 5 bases from J, with 19 bases between. This CDR3 is CASSQDPLAAPWETQYF. CDR3 DNA sequence: TGCGCCAGCAGCCAAGATCCCCTAGCAGCTCCTTGGGAGACCCAGTACTTC.

This clonotype appeared many times. CDR3 amino acids: CSVVGPLRLVYF. CDR3 in DNA: TGCAGCGTTGTCGGGCCGCTGAGACTAGTTTACTTC. The chain recombines TRBV29-1 with TRBJ2-7, with D perhaps matching TRBD2 (6 bases). The CDR3 is 12 amino acids. Per the germline V gene, CDR1 is SQVTM and CDR2 is ANQGSEA. Deletions cut 4 bases from V and 13 bases from J, with 20 bases between.